This T cell receptor (beta chain) was captured by sequencing in a study of cytomegalovirus exposure and HLA in healthy donors. After removal of 4 bases from V and 5 bases from J, the junction contained 10 bases not matched to a gene. CDR1 and CDR2 (germline): MNHNY, SVGAGI (reference sequence). The CDR3 is made up of 15 amino acids. The primer mix had 60 Vbeta and 13 Jbeta primers. Only in-frame clones appear in the TCRdb table, and some are missing; sequencing was by immunoSEQ multiplex PCR. This repertoire shows more than 140,000 clones, almost 80% found once; its top ten account for 0.55% to 0.8%.

This TCR was recovered from a male donor in good health and CMV-seronegative. Sequenced: PBMCs. The chain combines TRBV6-6 with TRBJ1-1; 7 nucleotides line up with TRBD1. The CDR3, as DNA: TGTGCCAGCAGTTTGCAGGGGGACCGAACAACTGAAGCTTTCTTT. This gives the protein CASSLQGDRTTEAFF.